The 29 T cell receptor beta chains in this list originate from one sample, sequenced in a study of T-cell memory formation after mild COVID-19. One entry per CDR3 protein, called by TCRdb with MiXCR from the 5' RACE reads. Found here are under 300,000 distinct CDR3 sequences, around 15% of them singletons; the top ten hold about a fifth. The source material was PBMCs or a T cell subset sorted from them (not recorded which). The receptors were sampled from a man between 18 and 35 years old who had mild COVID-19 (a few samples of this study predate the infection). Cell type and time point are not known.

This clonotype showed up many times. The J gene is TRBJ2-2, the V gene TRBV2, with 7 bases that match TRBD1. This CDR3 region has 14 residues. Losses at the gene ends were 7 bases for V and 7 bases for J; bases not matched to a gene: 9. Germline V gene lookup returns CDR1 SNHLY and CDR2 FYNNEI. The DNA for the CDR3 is TGTGCCAGCAATTGGGAACAGGGGCTCGGGGAGCTGTTTTTT. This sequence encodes CASNWEQGLGELFF.

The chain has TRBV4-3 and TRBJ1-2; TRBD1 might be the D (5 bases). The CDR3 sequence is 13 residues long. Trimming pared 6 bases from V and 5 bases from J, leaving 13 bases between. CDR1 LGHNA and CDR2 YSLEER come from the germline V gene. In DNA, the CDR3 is TGCGCCAGCAGTCCGACAGCGGGATATGGCTACACCTTC. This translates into CASSPTAGYGYTF.

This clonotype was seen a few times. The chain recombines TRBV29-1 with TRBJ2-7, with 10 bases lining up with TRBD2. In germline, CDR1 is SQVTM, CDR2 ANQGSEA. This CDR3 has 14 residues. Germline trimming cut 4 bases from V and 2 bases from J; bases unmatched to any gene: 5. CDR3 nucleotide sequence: TGCAGCGTTGCTCTAGCGGGGGACACCTACGAGCAGTACTTC. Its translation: CSVALAGDTYEQYF.

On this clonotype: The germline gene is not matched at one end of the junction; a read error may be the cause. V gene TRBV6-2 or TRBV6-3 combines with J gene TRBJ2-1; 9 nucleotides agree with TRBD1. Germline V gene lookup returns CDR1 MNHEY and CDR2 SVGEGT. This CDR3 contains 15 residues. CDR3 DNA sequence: TGTGCCAGCCAGGAGGGGACAGGGTGGTTCCAAGAGCTGTTCTTC. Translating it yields CASQEGTGWFQELFF.

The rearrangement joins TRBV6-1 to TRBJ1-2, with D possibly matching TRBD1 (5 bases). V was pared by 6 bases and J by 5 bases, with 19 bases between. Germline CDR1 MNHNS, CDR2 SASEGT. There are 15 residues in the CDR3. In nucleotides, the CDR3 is TGTGCCAGCAGACAAGGTTGGGGGGTCAGATATGGCTACACCTTC. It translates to CASRQGWGVRYGYTF.

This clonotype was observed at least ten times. CDR3 protein: CAISEISGSNTGELFF. The DNA of the CDR3 is TGTGCCATCAGTGAGATTTCCGGGTCGAACACCGGGGAGCTGTTTTTT. V usage is TRBV10-3 and J usage is TRBJ2-2; D ambiguous. The CDR3 consists of 16 residues. The germline V gene has CDR1 ENHRY and CDR2 SYGVKD. V was cut by 2 bases and J by 0 bases, with 10 bases left in between.

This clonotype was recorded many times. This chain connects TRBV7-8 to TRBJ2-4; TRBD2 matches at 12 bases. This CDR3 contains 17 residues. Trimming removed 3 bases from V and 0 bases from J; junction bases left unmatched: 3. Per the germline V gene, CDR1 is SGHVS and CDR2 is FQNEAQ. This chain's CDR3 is CASSFVLAGGAKNIQYF. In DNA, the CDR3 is TGTGCCAGCAGCTTCGTACTAGCGGGGGGAGCCAAAAACATTCAGTACTTC.

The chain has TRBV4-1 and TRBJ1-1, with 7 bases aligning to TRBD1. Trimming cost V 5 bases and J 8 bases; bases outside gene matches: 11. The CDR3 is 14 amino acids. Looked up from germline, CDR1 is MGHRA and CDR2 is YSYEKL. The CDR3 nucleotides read TGCGCCAGCAGCGCAGGGACAGCCCGGGTGGAAGCTTTCTTT. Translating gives CASSAGTARVEAFF.

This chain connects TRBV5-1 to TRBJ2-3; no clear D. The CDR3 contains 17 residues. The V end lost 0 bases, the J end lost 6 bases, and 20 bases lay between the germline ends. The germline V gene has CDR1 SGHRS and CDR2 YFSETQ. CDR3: CASSLDTDPQAHDTQYF. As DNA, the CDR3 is TGCGCCAGCAGCTTGGATACGGACCCCCAAGCACACGATACGCAGTATTTT.

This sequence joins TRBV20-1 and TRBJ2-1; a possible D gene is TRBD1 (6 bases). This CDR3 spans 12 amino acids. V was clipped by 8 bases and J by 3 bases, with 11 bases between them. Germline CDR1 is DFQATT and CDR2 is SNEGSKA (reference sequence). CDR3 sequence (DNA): TGCAGTCCAACAGGGCTCTACAATGAGCAGTTCTTC. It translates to CSPTGLYNEQFF.

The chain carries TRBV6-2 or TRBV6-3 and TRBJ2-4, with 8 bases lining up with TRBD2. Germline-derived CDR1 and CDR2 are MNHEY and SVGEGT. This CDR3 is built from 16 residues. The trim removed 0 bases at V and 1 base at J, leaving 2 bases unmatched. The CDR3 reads CASSYSRTSAKNIQYF. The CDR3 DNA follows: TGTGCCAGCAGTTACTCGCGGACTAGCGCCAAAAACATTCAGTACTTC.

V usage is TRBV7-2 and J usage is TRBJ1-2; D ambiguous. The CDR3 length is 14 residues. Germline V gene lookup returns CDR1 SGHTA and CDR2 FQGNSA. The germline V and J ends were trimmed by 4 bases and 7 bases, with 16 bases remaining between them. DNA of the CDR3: TGTGCCAGCAGCTCTGCAGACCTAGCGGCTGGCTACACCTTC. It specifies CASSSADLAAGYTF.

CDR3 residues: CASSEGTSGGADTQYF. CDR3 nucleotides: TGTGCCAGCAGTGAAGGGACTAGCGGGGGGGCAGATACGCAGTATTTT. The chain uses TRBV6-1 and TRBJ2-3; TRBD2 agrees at 15 bases. This CDR3 has 16 amino acids. V shed 1 base and J 4 bases; nucleotides not matched to a gene: 0. CDR1 and CDR2 from the germline V gene are MNHNS and SASEGT.

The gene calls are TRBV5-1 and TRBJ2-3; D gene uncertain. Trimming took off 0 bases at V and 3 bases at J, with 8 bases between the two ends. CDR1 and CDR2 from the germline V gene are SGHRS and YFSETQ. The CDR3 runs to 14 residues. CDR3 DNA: TGCGCCAGCAGCTTGGCCAGTCCGACAGATACGCAGTATTTT. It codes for CASSLASPTDTQYF.

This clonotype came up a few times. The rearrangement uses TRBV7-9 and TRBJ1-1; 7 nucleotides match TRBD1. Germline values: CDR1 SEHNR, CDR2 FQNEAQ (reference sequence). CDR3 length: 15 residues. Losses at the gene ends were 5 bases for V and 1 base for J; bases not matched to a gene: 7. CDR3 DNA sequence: TGTGCCAGCAGCCCTACGACAGGGACGAACACTGAAGCTTTCTTT. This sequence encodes CASSPTTGTNTEAFF.

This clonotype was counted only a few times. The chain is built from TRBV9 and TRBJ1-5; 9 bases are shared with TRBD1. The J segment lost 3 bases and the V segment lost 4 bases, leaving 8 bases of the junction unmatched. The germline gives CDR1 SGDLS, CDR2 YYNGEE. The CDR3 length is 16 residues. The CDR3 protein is CASSRGGQGFNQPQHF. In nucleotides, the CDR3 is TGTGCCAGCAGCCGGGGGGGACAGGGTTTCAATCAGCCCCAGCATTTT.

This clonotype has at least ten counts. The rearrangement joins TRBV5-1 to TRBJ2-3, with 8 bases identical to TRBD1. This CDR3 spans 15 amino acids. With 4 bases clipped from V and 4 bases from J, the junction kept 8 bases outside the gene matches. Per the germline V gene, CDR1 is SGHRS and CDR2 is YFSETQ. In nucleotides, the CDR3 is TGCGCCAGCAGCCGGACAGGGATCGGCTCAGATACGCAGTATTTT. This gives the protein CASSRTGIGSDTQYF.

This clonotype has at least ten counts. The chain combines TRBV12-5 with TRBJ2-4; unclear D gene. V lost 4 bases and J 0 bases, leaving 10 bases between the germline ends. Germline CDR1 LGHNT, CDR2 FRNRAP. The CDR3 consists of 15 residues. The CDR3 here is CASGSPTLAKNIQYF. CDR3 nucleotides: TGTGCTAGTGGTTCCCCTACCCTAGCCAAAAACATTCAGTACTTC. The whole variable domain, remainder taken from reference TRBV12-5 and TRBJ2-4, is DARVTQTPRHKVTEMGQEVTMRCQPILGHNTVFWYRQTMMQGLELLAYFRNRAPLDDSGMPKDRFSAEMPDATLATLKIQPSEPRDSAVYFCASGSPTLAKNIQYFGAGTRLSVL.

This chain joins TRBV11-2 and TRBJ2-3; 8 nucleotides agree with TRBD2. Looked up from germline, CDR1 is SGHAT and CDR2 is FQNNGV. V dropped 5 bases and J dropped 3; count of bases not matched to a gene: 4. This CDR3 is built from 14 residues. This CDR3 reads CASSGGLATDTQYF. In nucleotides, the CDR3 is TGTGCCAGCAGCGGCGGACTAGCAACAGATACGCAGTATTTT.

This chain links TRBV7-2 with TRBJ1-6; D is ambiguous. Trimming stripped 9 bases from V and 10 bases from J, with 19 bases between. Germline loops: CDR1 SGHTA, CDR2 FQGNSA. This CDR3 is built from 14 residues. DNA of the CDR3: TGTGCCAGAAGCCCCTTCTTGGCCGAGTCACCCCTCCACTTT. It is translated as CARSPFLAESPLHF.

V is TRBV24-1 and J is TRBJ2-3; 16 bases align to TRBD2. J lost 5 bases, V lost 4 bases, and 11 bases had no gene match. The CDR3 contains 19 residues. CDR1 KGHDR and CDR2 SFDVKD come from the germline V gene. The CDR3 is CATSDPGTSGGAVGDTQYF. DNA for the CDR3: TGTGCCACCAGTGACCCCGGGACTAGCGGGGGGGCCGTTGGAGATACGCAGTATTTT.

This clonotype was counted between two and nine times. Here the CDR3 reads CASSPGGGSQYF. CDR3 coding DNA: TGTGCCAGCAGCCCAGGAGGAGGGTCGCAGTATTTT. The rearrangement uses TRBV11-1 and TRBJ2-3; D is possibly TRBD2 (6 bases). CDR1 and CDR2 from the germline V gene are SGHAT and FQDESV (reference sequence). The CDR3 sequence is 12 residues long. Trimming stripped 5 bases from V and 10 bases from J, with 13 bases between.

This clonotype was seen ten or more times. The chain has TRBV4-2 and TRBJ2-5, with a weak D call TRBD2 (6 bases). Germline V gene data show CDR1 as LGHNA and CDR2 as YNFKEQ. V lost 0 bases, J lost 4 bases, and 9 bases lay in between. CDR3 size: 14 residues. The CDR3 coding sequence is TGTGCCAGCAGCCAAGATTTGGGGGGAGAGACCCAGTACTTC. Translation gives CASSQDLGGETQYF.

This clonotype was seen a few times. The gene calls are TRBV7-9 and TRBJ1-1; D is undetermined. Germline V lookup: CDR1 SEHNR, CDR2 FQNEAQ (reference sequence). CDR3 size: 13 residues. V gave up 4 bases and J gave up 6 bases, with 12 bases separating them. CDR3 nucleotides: TGTGCCAGCAGCTCTCCCCGGTCGGCTGAAGCTTTCTTT. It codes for CASSSPRSAEAFF.

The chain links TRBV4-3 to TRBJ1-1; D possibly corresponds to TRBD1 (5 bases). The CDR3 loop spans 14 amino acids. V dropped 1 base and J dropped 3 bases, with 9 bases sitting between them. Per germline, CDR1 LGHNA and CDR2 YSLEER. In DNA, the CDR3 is TGCGCCAGCAGCCAAGCGGGGGGTTACACTGAAGCTTTCTTT. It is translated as CASSQAGGYTEAFF.

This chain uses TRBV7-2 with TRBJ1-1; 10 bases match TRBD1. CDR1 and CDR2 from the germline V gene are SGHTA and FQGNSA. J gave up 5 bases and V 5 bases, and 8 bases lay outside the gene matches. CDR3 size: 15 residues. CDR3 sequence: CASSPRQGANTEAFF. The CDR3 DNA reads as TGTGCCAGCAGCCCTCGACAGGGGGCGAATACTGAAGCTTTCTTT.

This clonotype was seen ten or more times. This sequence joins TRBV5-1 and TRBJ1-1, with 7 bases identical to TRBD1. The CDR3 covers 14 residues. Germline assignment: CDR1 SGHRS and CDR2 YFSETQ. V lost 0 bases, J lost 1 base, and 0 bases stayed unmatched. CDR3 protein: CASSLDRGNTEAFF. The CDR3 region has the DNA TGCGCCAGCAGCTTGGACAGGGGGAACACTGAAGCTTTCTTT.

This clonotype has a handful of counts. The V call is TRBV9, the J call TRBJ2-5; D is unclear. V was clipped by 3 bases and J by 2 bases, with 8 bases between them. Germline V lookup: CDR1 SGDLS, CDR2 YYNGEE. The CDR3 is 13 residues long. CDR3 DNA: TGTGCCAGCAGCGGCAGGAGACAAGAGACCCAGTACTTC. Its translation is CASSGRRQETQYF.

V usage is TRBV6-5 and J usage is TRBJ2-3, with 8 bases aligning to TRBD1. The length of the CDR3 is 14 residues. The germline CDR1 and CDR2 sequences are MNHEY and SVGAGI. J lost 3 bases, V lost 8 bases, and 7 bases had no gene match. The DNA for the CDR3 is TGTGCCAGCGCAAGCAGGGGGCAGACAGATACGCAGTATTTT. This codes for CASASRGQTDTQYF.